This TCR beta chain was captured by sequencing in a study of T-cell memory formation after mild COVID-19. Study observations and caveats: The finding that pre-infection memory included some responding clones suggested that cross-reactive memory joined.

This CDR3 spans 12 amino acids. Trimming pared 3 bases from V and 8 bases from J, leaving 11 bases between. Per germline, CDR1 SQVTM and CDR2 ANQGSEA. A word on this clonotype: What it binds is unknown.

TCRdb used MiXCR to reprocess the 5' RACE reads, holding one entry per CDR3 protein. Among about 340,000 distinct CDR3 sequences listed, about 15% were seen once. V usage is TRBV29-1 and J usage is TRBJ2-1, with unresolved D. The TCR sequence derives from a man younger than 35 who had mild COVID-19 (a few samples of this study predate the infection). Cell type and time point are not known. Sequenced material: PBMCs or a T cell subset sorted from them (not recorded which). As DNA, the CDR3 is TGCAGCGTTGAGGGCAGGATGGATGAGCAGTTCTTC. Its translation: CSVEGRMDEQFF.